This TCR beta chain originates from a study of OX40 agonist ivuxolimab in advanced cancers. Background on the study: Patients were dosed with the agonistic anti-OX40 (CD134) antibody ivuxolimab. Patients were treated with intravenous ivuxolimab, dosed at 0.01 to 10 mg/kg and infused every 2 weeks. A male proportion of about 86% was recorded, with mean age around 64 years and range 23 to 79. 40% to 50% of patients had received prior checkpoint inhibitor therapy.

Only in-frame clones appear in the TCRdb table, and some are missing; sequencing was by immunoSEQ multiplex PCR. Among about 82,000 clones, 90% were seen once, and the ten largest hold more than 0.3%. This CDR3 contains 15 residues. V was pared by 4 bases and J by 4 bases, with 5 bases of the junction left unmatched. Germline V gene sequence: CDR1 SEHNR, CDR2 FQNEAQ (reference sequence). The origin of this receptor is an adult with an advanced solid tumor such as melanoma, head and neck, liver or kidney cancer. The sample in question was CD4+ or CD8+ T cells sorted from blood, obtained in a trial of the OX40 agonist ivuxolimab. The chain joins TRBV7-9 to TRBJ2-3; 10 nucleotides align to TRBD1. CDR3 in DNA: TGTGCCAGCAGCTCAATTGGACAGGGGGCAGATACGCAGTATTTT. Protein product: CASSSIGQGADTQYF.